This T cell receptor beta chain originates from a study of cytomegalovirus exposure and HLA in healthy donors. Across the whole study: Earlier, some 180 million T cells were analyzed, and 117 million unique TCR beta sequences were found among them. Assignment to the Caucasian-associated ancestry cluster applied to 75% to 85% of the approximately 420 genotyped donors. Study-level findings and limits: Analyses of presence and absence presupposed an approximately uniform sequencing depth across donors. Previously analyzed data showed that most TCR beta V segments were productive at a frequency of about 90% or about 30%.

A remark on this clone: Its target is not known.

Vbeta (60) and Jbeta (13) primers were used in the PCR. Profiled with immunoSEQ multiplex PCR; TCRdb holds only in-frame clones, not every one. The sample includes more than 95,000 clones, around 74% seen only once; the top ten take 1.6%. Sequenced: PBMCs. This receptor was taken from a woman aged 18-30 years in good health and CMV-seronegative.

This CDR3 is CASKFSDSQETQYF. CDR3 nucleotide sequence: TGCGCCAGCAAGTTCAGCGACAGTCAAGAGACCCAGTACTTC. This chain links TRBV4-1 with TRBJ2-5, with D perhaps TRBD1 (5 bases). The CDR3 extends over 14 amino acids. Germline V gene sequence: CDR1 MGHRA, CDR2 YSYEKL. The V end was cut by 7 bases, the J end by 2 bases, with 14 bases between.